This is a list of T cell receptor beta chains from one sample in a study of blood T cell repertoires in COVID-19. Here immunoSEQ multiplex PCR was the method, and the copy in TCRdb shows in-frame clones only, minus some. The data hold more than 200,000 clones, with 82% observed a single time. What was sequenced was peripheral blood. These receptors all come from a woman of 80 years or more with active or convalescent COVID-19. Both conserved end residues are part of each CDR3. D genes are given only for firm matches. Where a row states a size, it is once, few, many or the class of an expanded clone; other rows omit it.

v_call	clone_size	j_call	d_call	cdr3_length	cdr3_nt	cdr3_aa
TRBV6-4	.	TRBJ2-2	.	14	TGTGCCAGCACTCCCGGGTCAAACACCGGGGAGCTGTTTTTT	CASTPGSNTGELFF
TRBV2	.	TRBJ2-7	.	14	TGTGCCAGCAGTGAGGAGGGGACCTCCTACGAGCAGTACTTC	CASSEEGTSYEQYF
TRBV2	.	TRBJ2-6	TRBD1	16	TGTGCCAGTTTACGGGACAGGTCTTCTGGGGCCAACGTCCTGACTTTC	CASLRDRSSGANVLTF
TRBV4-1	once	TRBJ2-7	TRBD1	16	TGCGCCAGCAGCCTGGGAGCGGGACAGGGACTCTACGAGCAGTACTTC	CASSLGAGQGLYEQYF
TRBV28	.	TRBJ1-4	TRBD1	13	TGTGCCAGCAGTTTTCCGGGACAGGAAAAACTGTTTTTT	CASSFPGQEKLFF
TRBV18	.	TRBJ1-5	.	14	TGTGCCAGCTCACCAAAGATCGGTAATCAGCCCCAGCATTTT	CASSPKIGNQPQHF
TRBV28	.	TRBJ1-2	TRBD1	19	TGTGCCAGCAGTTCGATATCCGGCGGACAGGGGCGTTCTAACTATGGCTACACCTTC	CASSSISGGQGRSNYGYTF
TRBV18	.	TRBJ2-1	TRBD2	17	TGTGCCAGCTCACCAATGGCGGCGGGAGGACTCTACAATGAGCAGTTCTTC	CASSPMAAGGLYNEQFF
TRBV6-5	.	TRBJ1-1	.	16	TGTGCCAGCAGTTACTCTTTAGGGGGTTGGAACACTGAAGCTTTCTTT	CASSYSLGGWNTEAFF
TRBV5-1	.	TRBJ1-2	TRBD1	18	TGCGCCAGCAGCTTGGAGGGGGACAGGCAAAATCCTAACTATGGCTACACCTTC	CASSLEGDRQNPNYGYTF
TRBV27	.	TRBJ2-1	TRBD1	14	TGTGCCCGCAGCCGGACAGGGGCCTACAATGAGCAGTTCTTC	CARSRTGAYNEQFF
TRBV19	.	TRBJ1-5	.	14	TGTGCCAGTAACCTCGGGACACGCAATCAGCCCCAGCATTTT	CASNLGTRNQPQHF
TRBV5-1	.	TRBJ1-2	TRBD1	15	TGCGCCAGCAGCTTGGATCAGGGGGCCGTCTATGGCTACACCTTC	CASSLDQGAVYGYTF
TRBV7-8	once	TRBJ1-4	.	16	TGTGCCAGCAGCTTAGATGGGTGGGGGGAGGTTGAAAAACTGTTTTTT	CASSLDGWGEVEKLFF
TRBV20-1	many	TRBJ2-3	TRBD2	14	TGCAGTACTCGTGGGCTAGCGGGTAGTGATACGCAGTATTTT	CSTRGLAGSDTQYF
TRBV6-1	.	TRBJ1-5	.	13	TGTGCCAGCAGTGAATTTCCAGGACAGCCCCAGCATTTT	CASSEFPGQPQHF
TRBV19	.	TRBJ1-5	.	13	TGTGCCAGTACCCCCTATCCTCGTCAGCCCCAGCATTTT	CASTPYPRQPQHF
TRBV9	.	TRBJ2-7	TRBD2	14	TGTGCCAGCAGCGTAGGGACTAGTCTCCACGAGCAGTACTTC	CASSVGTSLHEQYF
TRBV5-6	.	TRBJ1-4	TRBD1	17	TGTGCCAGCAGCATCGGGGGGACAGGACTCATGGCGGAAAAACTGTTTTTT	CASSIGGTGLMAEKLFF
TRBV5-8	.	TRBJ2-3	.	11	TGTGCCAGCAGACTTAGGGGGGGGCAGTATTTT	CASRLRGGQYF
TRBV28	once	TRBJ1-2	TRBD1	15	TGTGCCAGCAGTTTAGGAGGGGGCCAAGGGGATGGCTACACCTTC	CASSLGGGQGDGYTF
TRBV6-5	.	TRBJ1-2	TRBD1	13	TGTGCCAGCAGTCGACAGGGGGCGCATGGCTACACCTTC	CASSRQGAHGYTF
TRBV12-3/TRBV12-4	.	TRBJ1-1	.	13	TGTGCCAGCAGTTTCGCGGGGGGGAGTGAAGCTTTCTTT	CASSFAGGSEAFF
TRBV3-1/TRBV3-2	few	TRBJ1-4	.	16	TGTGCCAGCAGCCCTCCTCTGAGCCCAACTAATGAAAAACTGTTTTTT	CASSPPLSPTNEKLFF
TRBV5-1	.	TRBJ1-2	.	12	TGCGCCAGCAGCTACTCCCATAATGGCTACACCTTC	CASSYSHNGYTF
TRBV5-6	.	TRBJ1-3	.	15	TGTGCCAGCAGCCCGGACCCCAACGGGAGAAACACCATATATTTT	CASSPDPNGRNTIYF
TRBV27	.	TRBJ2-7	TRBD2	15	TGTGCCAGCAGTCCCGTAGCGGGATCACCCTACGAGCAGTACTTC	CASSPVAGSPYEQYF
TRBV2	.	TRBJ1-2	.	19	TGTGCCAGCAGTGGTAGAGGTACCCAGGCGCGGGCTTCTAACTATGGCTACACCTTC	CASSGRGTQARASNYGYTF
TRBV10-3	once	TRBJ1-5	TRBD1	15	TGTGCCATCAGTGAGCCCGGACAGGGCGGGCAGCCCCAGCATTTT	CAISEPGQGGQPQHF
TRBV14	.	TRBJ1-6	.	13	TGTGCCAGCAGCCAACGGGGGGCATCACCCCTCCACTTT	CASSQRGASPLHF
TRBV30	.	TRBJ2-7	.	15	TGTGCCTGGAGTGTACGTCAGGGCCTCCGTAGCGAGCAGTACTTC	CAWSVRQGLRSEQYF
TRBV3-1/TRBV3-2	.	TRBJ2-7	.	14	TGTGCCAGCAGCCAAGGGACAGCGTCCTACGAGCAGTACTTC	CASSQGTASYEQYF
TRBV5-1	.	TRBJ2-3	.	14	TGCGCCAGCAGCCTGGGACTCGGCACAGATACGCAGTATTTT	CASSLGLGTDTQYF
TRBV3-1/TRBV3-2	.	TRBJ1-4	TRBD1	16	TGTGCCAGCAGCCATTCACAGGGGGGAAGGGTTGAAAAACTGTTTTTT	CASSHSQGGRVEKLFF
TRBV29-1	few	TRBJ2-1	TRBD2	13	TGCAGCGCGAGCGGGAGCTCCTACAATGAGCAGTTCTTC	CSASGSSYNEQFF
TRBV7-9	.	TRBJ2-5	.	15	TGTGCCAGCAGCTCACCTTTCGAGGTGGGAGAGACCCAGTACTTC	CASSSPFEVGETQYF
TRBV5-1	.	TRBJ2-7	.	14	TGCGCCAGCAGCTTGGATCCAGGTTCAGCCGAGCAGTACTTC	CASSLDPGSAEQYF
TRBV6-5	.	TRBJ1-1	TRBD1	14	TGTGCCAGCACCCGACAGGGGATGGGCACTGAAGCTTTCTTT	CASTRQGMGTEAFF
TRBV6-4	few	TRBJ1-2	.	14	TGTGCCAGCAGTGACTCCGCAGGGGAGTATGGCTACACCTTC	CASSDSAGEYGYTF
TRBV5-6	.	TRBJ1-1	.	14	TGTGCCAGCAGTTTCGGACAGTTGAACACTGAAGCTTTCTTT	CASSFGQLNTEAFF
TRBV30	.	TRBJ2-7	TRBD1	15	TGTGCCTGGACCCCCCTCGGGGACAGACATTACGAGCAGTACTTC	CAWTPLGDRHYEQYF
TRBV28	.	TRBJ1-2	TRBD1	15	TGTGCCAGCAGTCCGGGGACAGGGGGCTCGTATGGCTACACCTTC	CASSPGTGGSYGYTF
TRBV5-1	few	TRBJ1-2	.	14	TGCGCCAGCAGCTTGAGGACACAGAACTATGGCTACACCTTC	CASSLRTQNYGYTF
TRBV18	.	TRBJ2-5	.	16	TGTGCCAGCTCACCACGCTTGTTGTTCAGCCAAGAGACCCAGTACTTC	CASSPRLLFSQETQYF
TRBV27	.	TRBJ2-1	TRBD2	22	TGTGCCAGCAGTTTTTTTTCCCTGCCAGGACTAGCGGGAGGGGACGGAAGAAATGAGCAGTTCTTC	CASSFFSLPGLAGGDGRNEQFF
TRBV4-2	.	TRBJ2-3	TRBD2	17	TGTGCCAGCAGCCCCTTGGGGACTAGCGGGACGACAGATACGCAGTATTTT	CASSPLGTSGTTDTQYF
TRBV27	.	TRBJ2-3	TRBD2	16	TGTGCCAGCAGTGGAGGACTAGCGGGGAAGGTATATACGCAGTATTTT	CASSGGLAGKVYTQYF
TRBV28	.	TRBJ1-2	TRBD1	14	TGTGCCAGCAATTCCATGGGGACAGCCAATGGCTACACCTTC	CASNSMGTANGYTF